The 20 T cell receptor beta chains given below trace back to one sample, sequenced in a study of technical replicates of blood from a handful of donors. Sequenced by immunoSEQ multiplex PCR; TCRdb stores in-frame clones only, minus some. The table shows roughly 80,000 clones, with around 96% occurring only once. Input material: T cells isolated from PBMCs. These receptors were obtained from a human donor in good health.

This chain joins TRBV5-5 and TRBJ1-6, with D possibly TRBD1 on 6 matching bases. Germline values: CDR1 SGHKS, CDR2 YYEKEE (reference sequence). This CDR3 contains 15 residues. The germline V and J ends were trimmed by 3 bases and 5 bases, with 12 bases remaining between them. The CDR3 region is CASSSRTANNSPLHF. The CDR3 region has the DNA TGTGCCAGCAGCTCAAGGACAGCCAATAATTCACCCCTCCACTTT.

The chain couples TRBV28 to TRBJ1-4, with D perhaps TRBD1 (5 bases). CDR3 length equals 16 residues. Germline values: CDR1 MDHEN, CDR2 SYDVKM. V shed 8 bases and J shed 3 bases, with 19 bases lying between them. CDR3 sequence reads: CASGFPDRAANEKLFF. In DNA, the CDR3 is TGTGCCAGCGGATTTCCTGACAGAGCAGCTAATGAAAAACTGTTTTTT.

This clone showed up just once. The CDR3 region is CASSYSIGLGTEAFF. Here the CDR3 DNA reads TGTGCCAGCAGTTACTCAATCGGACTGGGCACTGAAGCTTTCTTT. The genes are TRBV6-5 and TRBJ1-1; D gene ambiguous. Trimming took 0 bases from V and 4 from J, leaving 12 bases between them. Germline V gives CDR1 MNHEY, CDR2 SVGAGI. CDR3 size: 15 residues.

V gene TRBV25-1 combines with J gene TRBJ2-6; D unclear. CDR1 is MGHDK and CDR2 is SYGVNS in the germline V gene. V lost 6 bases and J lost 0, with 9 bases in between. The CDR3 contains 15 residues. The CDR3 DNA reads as TGTGCCAGCAGCAGCCCTAGCTCTGGGGCCAACGTCCTGACTTTC. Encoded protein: CASSSPSSGANVLTF.

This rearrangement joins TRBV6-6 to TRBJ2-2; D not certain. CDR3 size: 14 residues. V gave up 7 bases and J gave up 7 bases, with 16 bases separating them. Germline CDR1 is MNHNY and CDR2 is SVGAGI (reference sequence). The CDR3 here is CASISGTPGGELFF. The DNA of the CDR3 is TGTGCCAGCATCTCAGGAACTCCCGGCGGGGAGCTGTTTTTT.

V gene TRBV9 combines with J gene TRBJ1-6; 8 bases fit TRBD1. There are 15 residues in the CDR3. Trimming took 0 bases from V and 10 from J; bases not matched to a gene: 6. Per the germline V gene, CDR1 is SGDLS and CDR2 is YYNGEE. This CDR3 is CASSVGTGGWSPLHF. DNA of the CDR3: TGTGCCAGCAGCGTAGGAACAGGGGGATGGTCACCCCTCCACTTT.

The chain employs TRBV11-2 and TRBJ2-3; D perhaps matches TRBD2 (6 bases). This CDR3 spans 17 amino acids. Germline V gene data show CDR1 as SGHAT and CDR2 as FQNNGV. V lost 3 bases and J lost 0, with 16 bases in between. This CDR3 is CASSFPSEGTSTDTQYF. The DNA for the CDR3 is TGTGCCAGCAGCTTCCCCTCGGAGGGGACTAGCACAGATACGCAGTATTTT.

The CDR3: CASSLPAGTNEKLFF. The DNA for the CDR3 is TGTGCCAGCAGCTTGCCGGCAGGGACTAATGAAAAACTGTTTTTT. The J gene is TRBJ1-4, the V gene TRBV7-9; the D gene is possibly TRBD1 (5 bases). Trimming removed 3 bases at V and 2 bases at J, with 10 bases between. This CDR3 is built from 15 residues. CDR1 and CDR2 from the germline V gene are SEHNR and FQNEAQ (reference sequence).

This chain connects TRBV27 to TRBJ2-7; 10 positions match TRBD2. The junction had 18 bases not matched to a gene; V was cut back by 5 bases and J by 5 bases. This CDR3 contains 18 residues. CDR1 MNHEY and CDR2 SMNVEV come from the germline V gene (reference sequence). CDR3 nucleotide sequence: TGTGCCAGCAGTCTTTCTAGCGGGAGCTCGTTCGGGTCAGACGAGCAGTACTTC. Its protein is CASSLSSGSSFGSDEQYF.

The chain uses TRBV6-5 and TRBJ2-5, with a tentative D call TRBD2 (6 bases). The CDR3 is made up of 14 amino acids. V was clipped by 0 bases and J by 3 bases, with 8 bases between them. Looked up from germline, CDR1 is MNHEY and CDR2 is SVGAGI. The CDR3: CASSYSSSEETQYF. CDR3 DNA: TGTGCCAGCAGTTACTCATCTAGCGAAGAGACCCAGTACTTC.

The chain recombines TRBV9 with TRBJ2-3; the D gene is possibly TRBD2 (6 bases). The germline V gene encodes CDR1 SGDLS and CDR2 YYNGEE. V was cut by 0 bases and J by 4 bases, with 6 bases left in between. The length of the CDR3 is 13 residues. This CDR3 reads CASSVGGADTQYF. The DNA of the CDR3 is TGTGCCAGCAGCGTAGGGGGGGCAGATACGCAGTATTTT.

The CDR3 DNA follows: TGTGCCAGCAGCGCGGGACCCAGCTCCTACGAGCAGTACTTC. Translating gives CASSAGPSSYEQYF. The chain is built from TRBV5-4 and TRBJ2-7; possible D gene TRBD2, 6 bases. The germline V and J ends were trimmed by 4 bases and 0 bases, with 11 bases remaining between them. Germline V gives CDR1 SGHNT, CDR2 YYREEE (reference sequence). The CDR3 runs to 14 residues.

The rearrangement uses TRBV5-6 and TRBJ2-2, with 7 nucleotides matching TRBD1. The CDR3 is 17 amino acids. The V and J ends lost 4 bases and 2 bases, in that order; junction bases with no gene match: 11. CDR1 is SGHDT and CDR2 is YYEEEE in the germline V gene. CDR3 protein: CASSAIIRDRNTGELFF. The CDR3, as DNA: TGTGCCAGCAGCGCAATTATTCGGGACAGAAACACCGGGGAGCTGTTTTTT.

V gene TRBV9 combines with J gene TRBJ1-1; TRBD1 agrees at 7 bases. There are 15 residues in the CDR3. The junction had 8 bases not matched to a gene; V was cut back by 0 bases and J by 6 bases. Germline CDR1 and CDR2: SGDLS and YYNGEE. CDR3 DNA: TGTGCCAGCAGCGTAGTCGCAGAGGGGGCTGCTGAAGCTTTCTTT. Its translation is CASSVVAEGAAEAFF.

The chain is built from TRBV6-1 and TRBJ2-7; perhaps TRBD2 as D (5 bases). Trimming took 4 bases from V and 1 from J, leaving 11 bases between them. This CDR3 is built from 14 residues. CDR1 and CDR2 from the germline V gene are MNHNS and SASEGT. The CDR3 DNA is TGTGCCAGCAGTGCCCGGACTGGTTCCTACGAGCAGTACTTC. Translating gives CASSARTGSYEQYF.

The CDR3 DNA is TGCGCCAGCAGCCCCGTCGGGGGGGACCCTGAAGCTTTCTTT. This translates into CASSPVGGDPEAFF. The rearrangement joins TRBV4-1 to TRBJ1-1; possible D gene TRBD1, 5 bases. CDR1 and CDR2 (germline): MGHRA, YSYEKL. Trimming stripped 4 bases from V and 6 bases from J, with 15 bases between. The CDR3 consists of 14 residues.

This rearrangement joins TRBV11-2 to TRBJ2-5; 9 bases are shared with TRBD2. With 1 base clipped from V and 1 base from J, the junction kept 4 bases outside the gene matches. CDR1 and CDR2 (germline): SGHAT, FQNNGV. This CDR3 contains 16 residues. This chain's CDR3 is CASSLGSGGLQETQYF. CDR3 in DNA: TGTGCCAGCAGCTTAGGTAGCGGGGGACTCCAAGAGACCCAGTACTTC.

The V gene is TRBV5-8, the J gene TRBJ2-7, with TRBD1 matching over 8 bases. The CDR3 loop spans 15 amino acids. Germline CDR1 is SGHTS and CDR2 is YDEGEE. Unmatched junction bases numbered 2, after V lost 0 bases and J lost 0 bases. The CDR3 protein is CASSLEGQASYEQYF. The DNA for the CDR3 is TGTGCCAGCAGCTTGGAGGGACAGGCCTCCTACGAGCAGTACTTC. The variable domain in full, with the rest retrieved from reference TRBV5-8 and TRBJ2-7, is EAGVTQSPTHLIKTRGQQATLRCSPISGHTSVYWYQQALGLGLQFLLWYDEGEERNRGNFPPRFSGRQFPNYSSELNVNALELEDSALYLCASSLEGQASYEQYFGPGTRLTVT.

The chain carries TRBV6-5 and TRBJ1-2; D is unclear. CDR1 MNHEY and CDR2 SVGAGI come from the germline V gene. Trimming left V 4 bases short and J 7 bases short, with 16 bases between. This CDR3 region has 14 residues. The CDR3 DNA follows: TGTGCCAGCAGTTCTCTGGGCTACGGGAGTGGCTACACCTTC. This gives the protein CASSSLGYGSGYTF.

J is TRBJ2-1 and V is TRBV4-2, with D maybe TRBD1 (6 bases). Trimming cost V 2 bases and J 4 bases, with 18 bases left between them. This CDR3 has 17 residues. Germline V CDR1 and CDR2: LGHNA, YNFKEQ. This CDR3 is CASSQFQQGTLYNEQFF. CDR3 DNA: TGTGCCAGCAGCCAATTCCAACAGGGTACTCTATACAATGAGCAGTTCTTC.